The clone carrying this TCR beta chain appeared many times. The time point: sample taken at primary tumor resection. Material for sequencing was whole RNA from tumor, nontumor lung or frozen PBMC, left unsorted. The data were taken from a study of spatial heterogeneity in lung cancer. TCRdb fed the 5' RACE reads into MiXCR, producing one record per CDR3 protein. The table shows tens of thousands of distinct CDR3 sequences, with 10% to 15% occurring only once. This receptor was obtained from a male donor with early-stage non-small cell lung cancer. This specimen consisted of PBMCs, obtained at surgery.

The CDR3 sequence is CASSLGQSYGYTF. The CDR3 nucleotides read TGTGCCAGCAGCTTAGGTCAGAGTTATGGCTACACCTTC. This chain connects TRBV13 to TRBJ1-2; D ambiguous. The CDR3 extends over 13 amino acids. Deletions cut 0 bases from V and 5 bases from J, with 7 bases between. The V gene's germline CDR1 is PRHDT and CDR2 FYEKMQ (reference sequence).